The next 23 T cell receptor beta chains were all read from a single sample in a study of T cells of healthy individuals. TCRdb passed the 5' RACE reads through MiXCR, listing each CDR3 protein once. The sample yields about 82,000 distinct CDR3 sequences, about 5% seen once. Receptor source: a female donor in good health.

The table lists this clonotype with many counts. The CDR3 region has the DNA TGTGCCAGCAGCTTAGACAGGAGGGGAGAGCAGTTCTTC. This gives the protein CASSLDRRGEQFF. The chain employs TRBV11-2 and TRBJ2-1; D might be TRBD2 (6 bases). V lost 0 bases, J lost 10 bases, and 10 bases lay in between. The CDR3 is 13 amino acids. Germline V CDR1 and CDR2: SGHAT, FQNNGV.

This clonotype has a single count. V gene TRBV4-1 combines with J gene TRBJ1-6; 7 bases are a match to TRBD1. Per the germline V gene, CDR1 is MGHRA and CDR2 is YSYEKL. CDR3 length equals 18 residues. V was clipped by 1 base and J by 7 bases; unmatched bases: 13. Here the CDR3 reads CASSQVLRGRRGNSPLHF. The CDR3 region has the DNA TGCGCCAGCAGCCAAGTGTTGAGGGGGCGCAGGGGGAATTCACCCCTCCACTTT.

This clonotype has ten or more counts. The chain is built from TRBV7-9 and TRBJ1-1; D not certain. The V gene's germline CDR1 is SEHNR and CDR2 FQNEAQ (reference sequence). The CDR3 contains 11 residues. The V end lost 5 bases, the J end lost 5 bases, and 6 bases lay between the germline ends. The CDR3, as DNA: TGTGCCAGCAGCATACCGACTGAAGCTTTCTTT. The encoded protein is CASSIPTEAFF.

This chain uses TRBV29-1 with TRBJ2-7, with D possibly TRBD1 on 5 matching bases. The CDR3 loop spans 13 amino acids. Germline-derived CDR1 and CDR2 are SQVTM and ANQGSEA. Trimming shortened V by 4 bases and J by 4 bases, and 14 bases separated the two germline ends. The CDR3 reads CSVVAGNNYEQYF. For the CDR3, the DNA is TGCAGCGTTGTGGCAGGGAATAATTACGAGCAGTACTTC.

This clonotype was observed many times. The chain carries TRBV28 and TRBJ2-7; 7 bases line up with TRBD1. Germline-derived CDR1 and CDR2 are MDHEN and SYDVKM. Germline trimming cut 4 bases from V and 3 bases from J; bases unmatched to any gene: 3. This CDR3 is built from 13 residues. The CDR3 sequence: CASSSGQIYEQYF. CDR3 in DNA: TGTGCCAGCAGTTCGGGACAGATCTACGAGCAGTACTTC.

This clonotype appeared many times. The V call is TRBV27, the J call TRBJ1-1; 7 nucleotides match TRBD1. The CDR3 is 13 residues long. V shed 3 bases and J 6 bases; nucleotides not matched to a gene: 4. Germline CDR1 and CDR2: MNHEY and SMNVEV (reference sequence). CDR3 sequence reads: CASSFIGGPEAFF. In nucleotides, the CDR3 is TGTGCCAGCAGTTTCATAGGGGGCCCTGAAGCTTTCTTT.

The table lists this clonotype with many counts. The J gene is TRBJ2-4, the V gene TRBV28; possibly TRBD1 for D (6 bases). The ends were cut back, 2 bases at V and 1 base at J, with 9 bases in the middle. Germline CDR1 and CDR2: MDHEN and SYDVKM. This CDR3 region has 15 residues. CDR3: CASSLAGGAKNIQYF. Written as DNA, the CDR3 is TGTGCCAGCAGTTTAGCTGGGGGCGCCAAAAACATTCAGTACTTC. The complete variable domain, with remaining parts taken from reference TRBV28 and TRBJ2-4, reads DVKVTQSSRYLVKRTGEKVFLECVQDMDHENMFWYRQDPGLGLRLIYFSYDVKMKEKGDIPEGYSVSREKKERFSLILESASTNQTSMYLCASSLAGGAKNIQYFGAGTRLSVL.

The chain carries TRBV27 and TRBJ1-1; the D gene is possibly TRBD1 (5 bases). V gave up 5 bases and J gave up 0 bases, with 7 bases separating them. CDR1 MNHEY and CDR2 SMNVEV come from the germline V gene (reference sequence). The CDR3 consists of 13 residues. The CDR3 DNA is TGTGCCAGCAGTGAAGGGGTGAACACTGAAGCTTTCTTT. Translation: CASSEGVNTEAFF.

The table lists this clonotype with many counts. The chain employs TRBV18 and TRBJ2-7; maybe TRBD1 (5 bases). The CDR3 has 14 residues. The V gene's germline CDR1 is KGHSH and CDR2 LQKENI. The V gene lost 3 bases and the J gene lost 6 bases, with 15 bases spanning the gap. The CDR3 reads CASSPTQGWGEQYF. The CDR3 DNA reads TGTGCCAGCTCACCTACGCAGGGCTGGGGCGAGCAGTACTTC.

On this clonotype itself: This may be a read error: a much more frequent sequence differs by one nucleotide. The genes are TRBV20-1 and TRBJ2-3; 9 bases agree with TRBD2. There are 14 residues in the CDR3. Germline CDR1 is DFQATT and CDR2 is SNEGSKA (reference sequence). V lost 4 bases, J lost 5 bases, and 7 bases stayed unmatched. DNA for the CDR3: TGCAGTGCTACAGGGACTAGCTCGGAAGATACGCAGTATTTT. Encoded protein: CSATGTSSEDTQYF.

This clonotype was observed a few times. The chain links TRBV6-1 to TRBJ2-5; D may be TRBD1 (5 bases). The germline gives CDR1 MNHNS, CDR2 SASEGT. The V and J ends lost 7 bases and 2 bases respectively, with 11 bases between them. The CDR3 runs to 13 residues. DNA of the CDR3: TGTGCCAGCACTCGACAGACTCAAGAGACCCAGTACTTC. This codes for CASTRQTQETQYF.

This clonotype came up many times. The V and J genes are TRBV6-6 and TRBJ2-2; D ambiguous. Germline lookup yields CDR1 MNHNY and CDR2 SVGAGI (reference sequence). V dropped 6 bases and J dropped 4 bases, with 6 bases sitting between them. The CDR3 runs 12 residues. CDR3 protein: CASSSVTGELFF. The CDR3, as DNA: TGTGCCAGCAGCTCGGTCACCGGGGAGCTGTTTTTT.

This clonotype has a handful of counts. This chain links TRBV5-1 with TRBJ1-1; no firm D call. The CDR3 is 16 amino acids. Trimming took off 0 bases at V and 5 bases at J, with 17 bases between the two ends. CDR1 SGHRS and CDR2 YFSETQ come from the germline V gene. The CDR3 DNA follows: TGCGCCAGCAGCTTGGGGCCATCGACGGGTGGGACTGAAGCTTTCTTT. This sequence encodes CASSLGPSTGGTEAFF. The full variable domain, with the rest looked up from reference TRBV5-1 and TRBJ1-1, is KAGVTQTPRYLIKTRGQQVTLSCSPISGHRSVSWYQQTPGQGLQFLFEYFSETQRNKGNFPGRFSGRQFSNSRSEMNVSTLELGDSALYLCASSLGPSTGGTEAFFGQGTRLTVV.

This clonotype was found many times. The chain joins TRBV7-9 to TRBJ2-7; 9 nucleotides align to TRBD2. Germline V gives CDR1 SEHNR, CDR2 FQNEAQ (reference sequence). The CDR3 has 15 residues. With 0 bases clipped from V and 7 bases from J, the junction kept 7 bases outside the gene matches. CDR3 in DNA: TGTGCCAGCAGCTTAGCGGCGGGAGGGCCGGGGGAGCAGTACTTC. This codes for CASSLAAGGPGEQYF.

This clonotype was counted only a few times. The chain has TRBV11-2 and TRBJ2-2, with 10 bases identical to TRBD2. The V and J ends lost 4 bases and 9 bases, in that order; junction bases with no gene match: 14. CDR1 is SGHAT, CDR2 FQNNGV, per germline. The CDR3 sequence is 17 residues long. The CDR3 nucleotides are TGTGCCAGCAGCTCACCGACTAGCGGGTCGACGGGGAGGGAGCTGTTTTTT. It yields the protein CASSSPTSGSTGRELFF.

This clonotype was found many times. This chain uses TRBV12-3 or TRBV12-4 with TRBJ1-6, with D perhaps TRBD1 (5 bases). The CDR3 extends over 18 amino acids. The V and J ends lost 2 bases and 1 base respectively, with 15 bases between them. The CDR3 coding sequence is TGTGCCAGCAGTTTATTTGTCGGGGGTTCGTCCTATAATTCACCCCTCCACTTT. This encodes CASSLFVGGSSYNSPLHF.

This clonotype was recorded many times. The genes are TRBV6-2 or TRBV6-3 and TRBJ1-5; 8 bases are a match to TRBD1. The CDR3 totals 15 residues. Losses at the gene ends were 5 bases for V and 0 bases for J; bases not matched to a gene: 3. The germline V gene has CDR1 MNHEY and CDR2 SVGEGT. The CDR3 protein is CASSTTGDSNQPQHF. The CDR3 coding sequence is TGTGCCAGCAGTACGACAGGGGATAGCAATCAGCCCCAGCATTTT.

This clonotype was observed at least ten times. V usage is TRBV29-1 and J usage is TRBJ2-1; 10 bases align to TRBD2. This CDR3 has 17 residues. Germline CDR1 is SQVTM and CDR2 is ANQGSEA. The J segment lost 8 bases and the V segment lost 0 bases, leaving 13 bases of the junction unmatched. The CDR3 sequence: CSVEDHLSSGRMDEQFF. The CDR3 DNA sequence: TGCAGCGTTGAAGATCATCTGTCTAGCGGGAGAATGGATGAGCAGTTCTTC.

This clonotype was counted a few times. The chain employs TRBV7-9 and TRBJ2-3, with a tentative D call TRBD2 (5 bases). Germline CDR1 reads SEHNR; CDR2 reads FQNEAQ (reference sequence). V was shortened by 5 bases and J by 1 base, with 16 bases between the two germline ends. This CDR3 spans 16 amino acids. CDR3 protein: CASSQRATRGTDTQYF. The DNA of the CDR3 is TGTGCCAGCAGCCAGAGGGCCACGAGAGGCACAGATACGCAGTATTTT. Full variable domain (missing parts from reference TRBV7-9 and TRBJ2-3): DTGVSQNPRHKITKRGQNVTFRCDPISEHNRLYWYRQTLGQGPEFLTYFQNEAQLEKSRLLSDRFSAERPKGSFSTLEIQRTEQGDSAMYLCASSQRATRGTDTQYFGPGTRLTVL.

The sample holds a few counts of this clonotype. The chain joins TRBV20-1 to TRBJ1-4; the match to TRBD1 covers 8 bases. The V segment lost 6 bases and the J segment 7 bases; nucleotides outside the gene matches: 7. This CDR3 spans 13 amino acids. Germline loops: CDR1 DFQATT, CDR2 SNEGSKA (reference sequence). DNA for the CDR3: TGCAGTGCGTTACAGGGGGAGGGTGAAAAACTGTTTTTT. This encodes CSALQGEGEKLFF.

This clonotype was detected many times. This chain uses TRBV7-9 with TRBJ1-2; D is perhaps TRBD1 (5 bases). Looked up from germline, CDR1 is SEHNR and CDR2 is FQNEAQ (reference sequence). The CDR3 spans 14 residues. The ends were cut back, 5 bases at V and 8 bases at J, with 18 bases in the middle. CDR3: CASSPRDFSSGYTF. The CDR3, as DNA: TGTGCCAGCAGCCCCCGGGACTTCTCCTCGGGCTACACCTTC.

This clonotype came up many times. The V call is TRBV18, the J call TRBJ1-5, with D tentatively TRBD1 (6 bases). The V end was cut by 2 bases, the J end by 0 bases, with 11 bases between. The CDR3 extends over 16 amino acids. Germline CDR1 is KGHSH and CDR2 is LQKENI. CDR3 in amino acids: CASSPVGGRSNQPQHF. The CDR3 DNA reads TGTGCCAGCTCACCAGTAGGGGGACGTAGCAATCAGCCCCAGCATTTT.

This clonotype was seen more than once but under ten times. A junction boundary mismatches the germline segment, possibly from a read error. The chain employs TRBV4-1 and TRBJ1-1, with 9 positions matching TRBD1. CDR1 and CDR2 (germline): MGHRA, YSYEKL. This CDR3 has 15 amino acids. CDR3 amino acids: CASSPGQGPNSEAFF. The CDR3 DNA reads TGCGCCAGCAGTCCGGGACAGGGTCCCAACAGTGAAGCTTTCTTT.